Each of the 31 T cell receptor beta chains below was sequenced from the same sample in a study of T cells in localized non-small cell lung cancer. Repertoires were generated with immunoSEQ multiplex PCR, while TCRdb's copy carries only in-frame clones and drops some. The table has fewer than 30,000 clones, roughly 90% seen once. The specimen comprised PBMCs, sampled before any cancer treatment. The receptors here all came from a man aged 40 to 70 with stage II lung adenocarcinoma.

This chain uses TRBV9 with TRBJ2-7; D is unresolved. CDR1 and CDR2 from the germline V gene are SGDLS and YYNGEE. V dropped 0 bases and J dropped 2 bases, with 9 bases sitting between them. The CDR3 loop spans 14 amino acids. The CDR3 bases are TGTGCCAGCAGCGTAGCTCCGGGCCCCTACGAGCAGTACTTC. Translation: CASSVAPGPYEQYF.

The V call is TRBV5-5, the J call TRBJ2-3, with TRBD1 as a possible D gene (6 bases). The germline gives CDR1 SGHKS, CDR2 YYEKEE (reference sequence). This CDR3 has 14 residues. Trimming removed 2 bases at V and 3 bases at J, with 10 bases between. The CDR3 reads CASSLKRGTDTQYF. In DNA, the CDR3 is TGTGCCAGCAGCTTAAAGAGGGGGACAGATACGCAGTATTTT.

V and J are TRBV2 and TRBJ2-5, with a weak D call TRBD1 (6 bases). Germline V gene data show CDR1 as SNHLY and CDR2 as FYNNEI. The CDR3 loop spans 12 amino acids. Trimming stripped 5 bases from V and 4 bases from J, with 8 bases between. CDR3 loop: CASSQQGETQYF. CDR3 sequence (DNA): TGTGCCAGCAGTCAACAGGGAGAGACCCAGTACTTC.

The chain links TRBV14 to TRBJ2-3, with TRBD2 as a possible D gene (5 bases). Germline values: CDR1 SGHDN, CDR2 FVKESK. This CDR3 has 12 residues. V dropped 4 bases and J dropped 5 bases, with 7 bases sitting between them. CDR3 protein: CASSPRGDTQYF. Written as DNA, the CDR3 is TGTGCCAGCAGCCCTCGGGGAGATACGCAGTATTTT.

V usage is TRBV19 and J usage is TRBJ1-5; D unresolved. The V gene's germline CDR1 is LNHDA and CDR2 SQIVND (reference sequence). V was clipped by 3 bases and J by 0 bases, with 9 bases between them. The CDR3 consists of 15 residues. The CDR3 protein is CASSMKGNSNQPQHF. CDR3 DNA: TGTGCCAGTAGTATGAAGGGAAATAGCAATCAGCCCCAGCATTTT.

The V and J genes are TRBV5-1 and TRBJ1-1; D call uncertain. Deletions cut 0 bases from V and 0 bases from J, with 15 bases between. This CDR3 spans 17 amino acids. Germline V gene data show CDR1 as SGHRS and CDR2 as YFSETQ. The CDR3 sequence: CASSLGGSSTMNTEAFF. CDR3 nucleotide sequence: TGCGCCAGCAGCTTGGGCGGCAGTTCGACCATGAACACTGAAGCTTTCTTT.

The chain combines TRBV28 with TRBJ2-5, with a weak D call TRBD2 (5 bases). V was clipped by 5 bases and J by 2 bases, with 12 bases between them. There are 14 residues in the CDR3. Per germline, CDR1 MDHEN and CDR2 SYDVKM. In DNA form, the CDR3 reads TGTGCCAGCAGTCTACCTAGCTTGCAAGAGACCCAGTACTTC. Translated: CASSLPSLQETQYF.

This clone was detected once. The chain recombines TRBV28 with TRBJ1-5; D perhaps matches TRBD1 (5 bases). Trimming stripped 4 bases from V and 3 bases from J, with 13 bases between. The CDR3 extends over 15 amino acids. The germline gives CDR1 MDHEN, CDR2 SYDVKM. The CDR3 loop reads CASSSRGGNNQPQHF. The CDR3 bases are TGTGCCAGCAGTTCCCGGGGGGGGAACAATCAGCCCCAGCATTTT.

The DNA of the CDR3 is TGTGCCAGCAGCAACGGGCCGAATCAGCCCCAGCATTTT. Protein product: CASSNGPNQPQHF. The rearrangement links TRBV5-6 to TRBJ1-5; D uncertain. Germline V gives CDR1 SGHDT, CDR2 YYEEEE. This CDR3 is 13 amino acids long. V was clipped by 4 bases and J by 4 bases, with 9 bases between them.

This chain links TRBV19 with TRBJ1-1; D is possibly TRBD1 (6 bases). From germline, CDR1 is LNHDA and CDR2 SQIVND (reference sequence). The CDR3 extends over 17 amino acids. Trimming left V 3 bases short and J 1 base short, with 18 bases between. Written as DNA, the CDR3 is TGTGCCAGTAGTATTCCGACAGGAGAGGAAGCGAACACTGAAGCTTTCTTT. It yields the protein CASSIPTGEEANTEAFF.

This clone has more than one count but fewer than ten. The junction departs from germline at one end; a sequencing error may be responsible. J is TRBJ1-1 and V is TRBV6-1, with a possible D match to TRBD1 (6 bases). CDR3 length equals 14 residues. The V gene's germline CDR1 is MNHNS and CDR2 SASEGT. CDR3 DNA sequence: TGTGCCAGCAGAGAAGGGGGGGTATACACTGAAGCTTTCTTT. This sequence encodes CASREGGVYTEAFF.

This chain connects TRBV30 to TRBJ2-5; perhaps D is TRBD1 or TRBD2 (6 bases each). Germline CDR1 reads GTSNPN; CDR2 reads SVGIG (reference sequence). The V end lost 4 bases, the J end lost 1 base, and 7 bases lay between the germline ends. The CDR3 spans 12 residues. The chain's CDR3 is CAWKGGQETQYF. The CDR3 bases are TGTGCCTGGAAGGGGGGCCAAGAGACCCAGTACTTC.

The chain couples TRBV4-3 to TRBJ1-3, with a tentative D call TRBD1 (6 bases). The CDR3 totals 16 residues. V was trimmed by 0 bases and J by 3 bases, leaving 12 bases between them. Per germline, CDR1 LGHNA and CDR2 YSLEER. CDR3 sequence: CASSQESGAGGNTIYF. CDR3 sequence (DNA): TGCGCCAGCAGCCAAGAATCGGGGGCCGGTGGAAACACCATATATTTT.

The chain couples TRBV9 to TRBJ1-4; the D is unclear. V was trimmed by 5 bases and J by 5 bases, leaving 16 bases between them. Germline CDR1 is SGDLS and CDR2 is YYNGEE. There are 15 residues in the CDR3. For the CDR3, the DNA is TGTGCCAGCAGAGACCGCGGGGTTCGGAATGAAAAACTGTTTTTT. Protein product: CASRDRGVRNEKLFF.

This clone was detected only once. The chain employs TRBV7-8 and TRBJ2-3, with 13 bases matching TRBD2. Per the germline V gene, CDR1 is SGHVS and CDR2 is FQNEAQ. The ends lost 2 bases at V and 6 bases at J; junction bases unmatched: 11. This CDR3 has 18 amino acids. CDR3 sequence reads: CASSLRPGTSGNRDTQYF. CDR3 in DNA: TGTGCCAGCAGCTTAAGGCCAGGGACTAGCGGGAACAGGGATACGCAGTATTTT. The entire variable domain, with the rest obtained from reference TRBV7-8 and TRBJ2-3, is as follows: GAGVSQSPRYKVAKRGQDVALRCDPISGHVSLFWYQQALGQGPEFLTYFQNEAQLDKSGLPSDRFFAERPEGSVSTLKIQRTQQEDSAVYLCASSLRPGTSGNRDTQYFGPGTRLTVL.

J is TRBJ2-5 and V is TRBV10-3; D is possibly TRBD1 or TRBD2 (5 bases each). With 9 bases removed from V and 4 bases from J, the gap between germline ends came to 15 bases. This CDR3 contains 13 residues. In germline, CDR1 is ENHRY, CDR2 SYGVKD. CDR3 sequence reads: CAITNGTSETQYF. The CDR3 DNA is TGTGCCATAACGAACGGGACCTCAGAGACCCAGTACTTC.

The rearrangement links TRBV9 to TRBJ1-3; 9 positions match TRBD1. In germline, CDR1 is SGDLS, CDR2 YYNGEE. This CDR3 comprises 16 residues. Trimming cost V 2 bases and J 0 bases; bases outside gene matches: 3. The DNA of the CDR3 is TGTGCCAGCAGCGTCCGGGACAGGGTCTCTGGAAACACCATATATTTT. Translated: CASSVRDRVSGNTIYF.

J is TRBJ2-7 and V is TRBV19, with D unresolved. The CDR3 spans 13 residues. Germline-derived CDR1 and CDR2 are LNHDA and SQIVND (reference sequence). V dropped 3 bases and J dropped 3 bases, with 9 bases sitting between them. The DNA for the CDR3 is TGTGCCAGTAGTATCGGCCGCTTCTACGAGCAGTACTTC. Its translation is CASSIGRFYEQYF.

This clone has a handful of counts. The chain couples TRBV6-6 to TRBJ2-1; D call uncertain. The germline CDR1 and CDR2 sequences are MNHNY and SVGAGI (reference sequence). The CDR3 extends over 10 amino acids. V shed 8 bases and J shed 4 bases, with 3 bases lying between them. The CDR3 DNA reads as TGTGCCAGCGGGTACAATGAGCAGTTCTTC. Its protein product is CASGYNEQFF.

This clone was detected only once. This chain connects TRBV5-8 to TRBJ2-1, with TRBD1 matching over 10 bases. The CDR3 has 18 residues. The germline CDR1 and CDR2 sequences are SGHTS and YDEGEE. Trimming removed 4 bases from V and 3 bases from J; junction bases left unmatched: 13. The CDR3 nucleotides are TGTGCCAGCAGCGGCCGGGACAGGGGATTGAGGGACTACAATGAGCAGTTCTTC. Protein product: CASSGRDRGLRDYNEQFF.

This chain connects TRBV6-5 to TRBJ1-2, with D possibly TRBD1 on 5 matching bases. The CDR3 contains 14 residues. Germline V gene sequence: CDR1 MNHEY, CDR2 SVGAGI. Deletions cut 5 bases from V and 6 bases from J, with 16 bases between. The CDR3 nucleotides are TGTGCCAGCAGTCAATTGTCAGGGTCTCATGGCTACACCTTC. It is translated as CASSQLSGSHGYTF.

The chain recombines TRBV7-9 with TRBJ1-3; D call uncertain. Germline assignment: CDR1 SEHNR and CDR2 FQNEAQ (reference sequence). The CDR3 loop spans 11 amino acids. V was clipped by 8 bases and J by 4 bases, with 6 bases between them. In DNA form, the CDR3 reads TGTGCCAGCGGCTCCGGAAACACCATATATTTT. It translates to CASGSGNTIYF.

The chain uses TRBV28 and TRBJ1-3; D unclear. The CDR3 length is 16 residues. CDR1 and CDR2 (germline): MDHEN, SYDVKM. The germline V and J ends were trimmed by 3 bases and 0 bases, with 12 bases remaining between them. The CDR3 sequence: CASSLESLVSGNTIYF. In DNA, the CDR3 is TGTGCCAGCAGTTTGGAAAGTCTCGTCTCTGGAAACACCATATATTTT.

This clone was observed a few times. This chain uses TRBV30 with TRBJ1-1; D call uncertain. In germline, CDR1 is GTSNPN, CDR2 SVGIG (reference sequence). The CDR3 totals 12 residues. V shed 5 bases and J shed 1 base, with 8 bases lying between them. The CDR3 here is CAWRVGNTEAFF. The CDR3 nucleotides are TGTGCCTGGCGGGTGGGGAACACTGAAGCTTTCTTT.

The genes are TRBV25-1 and TRBJ2-7; 8 bases are shared with TRBD1. Looked up from germline, CDR1 is MGHDK and CDR2 is SYGVNS. The CDR3 extends over 15 amino acids. V gave up 3 bases and J gave up 1 base; unmatched junction bases: 5. The CDR3 sequence: CASSDIGQGSYEQYF. CDR3 in DNA: TGTGCCAGCAGTGACATCGGACAGGGATCCTACGAGCAGTACTTC.

The chain links TRBV7-9 to TRBJ2-1, with 9 bases lining up with TRBD2. This CDR3 is built from 13 residues. The V gene's germline CDR1 is SEHNR and CDR2 FQNEAQ (reference sequence). Trimming removed 4 bases from V and 14 bases from J; junction bases left unmatched: 9. CDR3: CASSSGLALRKFF. The CDR3 DNA reads TGTGCCAGCAGCTCGGGACTAGCCCTACGAAAGTTCTTC.

The chain has TRBV27 and TRBJ1-2; D remains unclear. Per germline, CDR1 MNHEY and CDR2 SMNVEV (reference sequence). V lost 1 base and J 4 bases, leaving 7 bases between the germline ends. This CDR3 is 13 amino acids long. The CDR3 is CASSLYPAYGYTF. The CDR3 nucleotides read TGTGCCAGCAGTTTATATCCAGCCTATGGCTACACCTTC.

The chain combines TRBV6-6 with TRBJ2-1; 7 bases align to TRBD2. With V trimmed by 6 bases and J by 2 bases, 7 bases remained unmatched. CDR3 length: 15 residues. Germline values: CDR1 MNHNY, CDR2 SVGAGI (reference sequence). The CDR3 nucleotides read TGTGCCAGCAGCCTAAGCGGGGCCCCCTACAATGAGCAGTTCTTC. This codes for CASSLSGAPYNEQFF.

V is TRBV7-8 and J is TRBJ1-1; the match to TRBD1 covers 7 bases. The CDR3 is 16 residues long. Germline assignment: CDR1 SGHVS and CDR2 FQNEAQ. Germline trimming cut 3 bases from V and 0 bases from J; bases unmatched to any gene: 7. This CDR3 reads CASSLGTAGMNTEAFF. The CDR3 nucleotides read TGTGCCAGCAGCTTGGGGACAGCTGGGATGAACACTGAAGCTTTCTTT.

V is TRBV4-1 and J is TRBJ1-5; D is possibly TRBD1 (6 bases). V was shortened by 0 bases and J by 11 bases, with 8 bases between the two germline ends. Germline assignment: CDR1 MGHRA and CDR2 YSYEKL. The CDR3 sequence is 12 residues long. The CDR3 DNA follows: TGCGCCAGCAGCCAAGAACCAGGGGCCCAGCATTTT. Encoded protein: CASSQEPGAQHF.

The chain couples TRBV2 to TRBJ1-1; D is uncertain. Looked up from germline, CDR1 is SNHLY and CDR2 is FYNNEI. The V and J ends lost 4 bases and 3 bases respectively, with 15 bases between them. The CDR3 contains 15 residues. CDR3 coding DNA: TGTGCCAGCAGTGGGGCGGGCAGGAGATACACTGAAGCTTTCTTT. Encoded protein: CASSGAGRRYTEAFF.